This T cell receptor (beta chain) comes out of a study of blood T cell repertoires in COVID-19. Trimming stripped 5 bases from V and 4 bases from J, with 5 bases between. From germline, CDR1 is MNHEY and CDR2 SMNVEV (reference sequence). The length of the CDR3 is 11 residues. Participants were aged roughly 18 to 90 years, lived in 24 US areas, and enrolled virtually. Original methodology: Amplification of reference gene primers was used by the study to estimate nucleated cell counts. Some clones are missing from TCRdb's copy, which holds only in-frame ones; the method was immunoSEQ multiplex PCR. The V and J calls and the clone size are those of that table, but D and trimming were determined from the DNA. The table records about 260,000 clones, 91% of them present only once.

The sequence derives from a man aged 40-55 years who had been exposed to COVID-19. The chain recombines TRBV27 with TRBJ1-2; D ambiguous. The sample was PBMCs or T cells enriched from blood (not recorded which). In DNA form, the CDR3 reads TGTGCCAGCAGTCCGGGCTATGGCTACACCTTC. Its translation: CASSPGYGYTF.